This is a list of T cell receptor beta chains from one sample in a study of T cell responses to AZD1222 COVID-19 vaccine. Sequencing was performed with immunoSEQ multiplex PCR; in TCRdb, only in-frame clones are kept and a portion is missing. The data contain some 180,000 clones, 70% to 90% of them singletons. The source material was peripheral blood, sampled on day 0 of AZD1222 vaccination. Receptors originate from an adult in good health. Both conserved end residues are part of each CDR3. D genes are given only for firm matches.

j_gene | len | v_gene | d_gene | CDR3nt | CDR3aa
TRBJ1-4 | 18 | TRBV9 | NA | TGTGCCAGCAGCGTAGCGGGAGTTGGAGGGGCGGCTAATGAAAAACTGTTTTTT | CASSVAGVGGAANEKLFF
TRBJ2-7 | 15 | TRBV5-1 | NA | TGCGCCAGCAGCTTGGTGGCAGCGCCCTTCTACGAGCAGTACTTC | CASSLVAAPFYEQYF
TRBJ1-2 | 14 | TRBV4-3 | NA | TGCGCCAGCAGCCCCACCGGGATTAACTATGGCTACACCTTC | CASSPTGINYGYTF
TRBJ2-3 | 16 | TRBV2 | TRBD2 | TGTGCCAGCAGCGTACTAGCGGGAGGGTTTGTAGATACGCAGTATTTT | CASSVLAGGFVDTQYF
TRBJ1-2 | 13 | TRBV28 | NA | TGTGCCAGCAGTTTATCAGGTTTTTCCGGCTACACCTTC | CASSLSGFSGYTF
TRBJ2-7 | 13 | TRBV28 | NA | TGTGCCAGCAGGGGGATCCTCAGTTTAGAGCAGTACTTC | CASRGILSLEQYF
TRBJ2-5 | 15 | TRBV6-1 | NA | TGTGCCAGCAGTGAAGAGCCCCAGGGAGGCGAGACCCAGTACTTC | CASSEEPQGGETQYF
TRBJ2-5 | 15 | TRBV5-4 | TRBD2 | TGTGCCAGCAGCTTAGACCCTAGCGGCAAAGAGACCCAGTACTTC | CASSLDPSGKETQYF
TRBJ2-5 | 14 | TRBV6-5 | NA | TGTGCCAGCAGGCCGGGGACTGTTCAAGAGACCCAGTACTTC | CASRPGTVQETQYF
TRBJ1-6 | 12 | TRBV30 | NA | TGTGCCTGGAAAGGAGTGGATTCACCCCTCCACTTT | CAWKGVDSPLHF
TRBJ2-5 | 18 | TRBV7-2 | TRBD2 | TGTGCCAGCAGCTTAGAGTGGGGACTAGCGGTCCTGGGGAAGACCCAGTACTTC | CASSLEWGLAVLGKTQYF